These T cell receptor beta chains were read from a single sample in a study of T cells after yellow fever vaccination. One entry per CDR3 protein, called by TCRdb with MiXCR from the 5' RACE reads. Found here are about 260,000 distinct CDR3 sequences, roughly 13% of them singletons; the top ten hold less than 0.55%. Material: CD4+ T cells sorted from PBMCs, obtained 45 days after the yellow fever booster vaccination. The origin of the receptors is a man younger than 45 who received the YFV17D yellow fever vaccine. Both conserved end residues are part of each CDR3. D genes are given only for firm matches. Clone size is given for some rows only: seen once, a few or many times, or a class if the clone is expanded.

d_call | clone_size | j_call | v_call | cdr3_aa | cdr3_nt
TRBD2 | NA | TRBJ2-1 | TRBV10-3 | CATQTLAGGFNEQFF | TGTGCCACCCAGACCCTAGCGGGAGGATTCAATGAGCAGTTCTTC
TRBD2 | many | TRBJ2-1 | TRBV5-1 | CASSLGGTSGLQQFF | TGCGCCAGCAGCTTGGGGGGGACTAGCGGCTTGCAGCAGTTCTTC
NA | many | TRBJ2-2 | TRBV12-3/TRBV12-4 | CASSHNSGANTGELFF | TGTGCCAGCAGCCATAATAGCGGAGCGAACACCGGGGAGCTGTTTTTT
NA | many | TRBJ1-1 | TRBV12-3/TRBV12-4 | CASSLDRATEAFF | TGTGCCAGCAGCCTGGACAGAGCCACTGAAGCTTTCTTT
NA | NA | TRBJ2-2 | TRBV24-1 | CATSDGGTHTGELFF | TGTGCCACCAGTGATGGCGGGACTCATACCGGGGAGCTGTTTTTT
TRBD2 | few | TRBJ2-1 | TRBV20-1 | CSARGTSGRGILDEQFF | TGCAGTGCTAGGGGGACTAGCGGGAGGGGGATTTTGGATGAGCAGTTCTTC
TRBD1 | few | TRBJ1-5 | TRBV7-9 | CASSSWTGGPQHF | TGTGCCAGCAGCTCTTGGACAGGTGGGCCCCAGCATTTT
TRBD2 | NA | TRBJ2-5 | TRBV5-1 | CASSIHSAGGQETQYF | TGCGCCAGCAGCATCCATTCAGCGGGAGGTCAAGAGACCCAGTACTTC
TRBD2 | few | TRBJ2-3 | TRBV25-1 | CASRTSGAQTDTQYF | TGTGCCAGCAGGACTAGCGGGGCCCAGACAGATACGCAGTATTTT
NA | NA | TRBJ2-3 | TRBV29-1 | CSDSPGKADTQYF | TGCAGCGACTCGCCAGGGAAGGCAGATACGCAGTATTTT
NA | NA | TRBJ2-7 | TRBV3-1 | CASSPLGSGAREQYF | TGTGCCAGCAGCCCTCTGGGATCGGGGGCTAGGGAGCAGTACTTC
NA | NA | TRBJ2-7 | TRBV10-2 | CASSDRIERLGYEQYF | TGCGCCAGCAGTGATCGGATCGAGCGGCTGGGCTACGAGCAGTACTTC
NA | few | TRBJ1-1 | TRBV10-3 | CASRSSGRPTEAFF | TGTGCCAGCAGATCATCGGGCCGCCCCACTGAAGCTTTCTTT
NA | many | TRBJ2-1 | TRBV5-1 | CASSFSGTYNEQFF | TGCGCCAGCAGCTTTAGCGGCACCTACAATGAGCAGTTCTTC
NA | few | TRBJ2-1 | TRBV15 | CATSAGRTSSYNEQFF | TGTGCCACCTCAGCCGGGCGGACGAGCTCCTACAATGAGCAGTTCTTC
TRBD1 | NA | TRBJ2-6 | TRBV5-1 | CASRDSPNGANVLTF | TGCGCCAGTCGGGACAGCCCGAATGGGGCCAACGTCCTGACTTTC
NA | NA | TRBJ2-2 | TRBV20-1 | CTAYQGGPRGTGELFF | TGCACTGCTTATCAGGGTGGGCCCAGAGGGACCGGGGAGCTGTTTTTT
NA | NA | TRBJ1-1 | TRBV9 | CASSVDSMNTEAFF | TGTGCCAGCAGCGTCGACAGCATGAACACTGAAGCTTTCTTT
NA | NA | TRBJ1-4 | TRBV20-1 | CSARGTESNEKLFF | TGCAGTGCTAGAGGGACAGAGTCTAATGAAAAACTGTTTTTT
NA | NA | TRBJ2-7 | TRBV9 | CASSVGGTYEQYF | TGTGCCAGCAGCGTAGGAGGAACCTACGAGCAGTACTTC
NA | NA | TRBJ2-1 | TRBV7-2 | CASKLRASSYNEQFF | TGTGCCAGCAAACTGCGCGCCTCGTCCTACAATGAGCAGTTCTTC
TRBD1 | few | TRBJ2-3 | TRBV7-2 | CASTQGAAVTQYF | TGTGCCAGCACCCAGGGGGCCGCCGTTACGCAGTATTTT
TRBD2 | many | TRBJ2-3 | TRBV3-1 | CASSQVIISASGASTDTQYF | TGTGCCAGCAGCCAAGTAATCATTTCGGCTAGCGGGGCCAGCACAGATACGCAGTATTTT
NA | NA | TRBJ2-5 | TRBV7-9 | CASSSRQNSEETQYF | TGTGCCAGCAGCTCTAGACAGAATTCGGAAGAGACCCAGTACTTC
TRBD2 | few | TRBJ2-1 | TRBV11-2 | CASSSQPGLAGGEQFF | TGTGCCAGCAGCTCGCAGCCGGGACTAGCGGGAGGTGAGCAGTTCTTC
NA | NA | TRBJ2-1 | TRBV28 | CASSFSHNEQFF | TGTGCCAGCAGTTTCAGCCACAATGAGCAGTTCTTC
NA | few | TRBJ2-3 | TRBV25-1 | CASSGWESTDTQYF | TGTGCCAGCAGTGGGTGGGAAAGCACAGATACGCAGTATTTT
NA | many | TRBJ2-1 | TRBV20-1 | CSASEGYNEQFF | TGCAGTGCTAGTGAGGGATACAATGAGCAGTTCTTC
TRBD1 | few | TRBJ2-1 | TRBV5-1 | CASSSDRVDYNEQFF | TGCGCCAGCAGCTCGGACAGGGTGGACTACAATGAGCAGTTCTTC
TRBD2 | NA | TRBJ2-5 | TRBV3-1 | CASSQDALAGEETQYF | TGTGCCAGCAGCCAAGACGCCCTAGCGGGAGAAGAGACCCAGTACTTC
NA | NA | TRBJ2-5 | TRBV14 | CASSQDSWGNKETQYF | TGTGCCAGCAGCCAAGATTCTTGGGGCAACAAAGAGACCCAGTACTTC
TRBD2 | NA | TRBJ2-3 | TRBV5-5 | CASSLGLAGVWDTQYF | TGTGCCAGCAGCCTGGGACTAGCGGGAGTGTGGGATACGCAGTATTTT
NA | few | TRBJ2-3 | TRBV5-4 | CASGLGRTDTQYF | TGTGCCAGCGGTTTGGGTCGCACAGATACGCAGTATTTT
NA | NA | TRBJ2-3 | TRBV5-1 | CASSLAGRGGDTQYF | TGCGCCAGCAGCTTGGCGGGCAGGGGAGGAGATACGCAGTATTTT
TRBD2 | few | TRBJ2-3 | TRBV7-6 | CASSSSGRRTDTQYF | TGTGCCAGCAGCTCCAGCGGGAGGCGTACAGATACGCAGTATTTT
NA | NA | TRBJ2-3 | TRBV29-1 | CSVVTGYQDTQYF | TGCAGCGTTGTAACAGGGTACCAAGATACGCAGTATTTT
NA | few | TRBJ2-2 | TRBV21-1 | CASTINPSGGAFTGELFF | TGTGCCAGCACCATAAACCCTTCAGGGGGCGCGTTTACCGGGGAGCTGTTTTTT
TRBD2 | NA | TRBJ2-3 | TRBV5-4 | CASSLRLAGMTTDTQYF | TGTGCCAGCAGCTTGAGACTAGCGGGCATGACCACAGATACGCAGTATTTT
TRBD2 | few | TRBJ2-2 | TRBV13 | CASSRWEGTNTGELFF | TGTGCCAGCAGCAGGTGGGAGGGAACGAACACCGGGGAGCTGTTTTTT
NA | few | TRBJ2-7 | TRBV20-1 | CSAEGGRSPYEQYF | TGCAGTGCGGAGGGGGGGAGGAGCCCCTACGAGCAGTACTTC
NA | few | TRBJ2-5 | TRBV25-1 | CASSEWGSANQETQYF | TGTGCCAGCAGTGAATGGGGGTCAGCTAACCAAGAGACCCAGTACTTC
NA | NA | TRBJ1-1 | TRBV18 | CASSGQANTEAFF | TGTGCCAGCTCGGGACAAGCGAACACTGAAGCTTTCTTT
NA | NA | TRBJ2-5 | TRBV7-7 | CASSLGSWNTQYF | TGTGCTAGCAGCTTAGGTTCTTGGAATACCCAGTACTTC
NA | few | TRBJ2-3 | TRBV9 | CASSVGGRDTQYF | TGTGCCAGCAGCGTAGGGGGCCGGGATACGCAGTATTTT
NA | NA | TRBJ2-5 | TRBV5-1 | CASSPGSGETQYF | TGCGCCAGCAGCCCGGGGTCAGGGGAGACCCAGTACTTC
NA | once | TRBJ1-5 | TRBV29-1 | CSVDGGRNQPQHF | TGCAGCGTTGATGGGGGACGCAATCAGCCCCAGCATTTT
TRBD1 | few | TRBJ1-1 | TRBV29-1 | CSVESGTGVLKAFF | TGCAGCGTTGAAAGTGGGACAGGGGTACTGAAAGCTTTCTTT
NA | NA | TRBJ1-2 | TRBV12-3/TRBV12-4 | CASSLYRDGRGYTF | TGTGCCAGCAGCTTATACAGGGACGGCCGTGGCTACACCTTC
NA | few | TRBJ1-1 | TRBV7-2 | CASSSQPAGGAFF | TGTGCCAGCAGCAGCCAGCCGGCGGGGGGAGCTTTCTTT
TRBD2 | NA | TRBJ2-7 | TRBV5-1 | CASSLRSSGSSNEQYF | TGCGCCAGCAGCTTGAGGTCTAGCGGGAGTTCGAACGAGCAGTACTTC
TRBD2 | NA | TRBJ2-7 | TRBV7-8 | CASSLNSGTYSYEQYF | TGTGCCAGCAGCTTAAACAGCGGGACTTATTCCTACGAGCAGTACTTC
TRBD1 | few | TRBJ2-6 | TRBV18 | CASSPQGATGANVLTF | TGTGCCAGCTCACCACAGGGGGCGACTGGGGCCAACGTCCTGACTTTC
NA | NA | TRBJ2-2 | TRBV2 | CASPRGEHTGELFF | TGTGCCAGTCCAAGGGGGGAGCACACCGGGGAGCTGTTTTTT
NA | NA | TRBJ2-3 | TRBV7-8 | CASSLIIWDHTDTQYF | TGTGCCAGCAGCTTAATCATTTGGGACCACACAGATACGCAGTATTTT